These 19 T cell receptor beta chains originate from one sample sequenced in a study of shared clonotypes between healthy human individuals. Sequenced by immunoSEQ multiplex PCR; TCRdb stores in-frame clones only, minus some. The sample gives approximately 720,000 clones, roughly nine tenths of which show up once; more than 20% is in the top ten. Cells designated naive CD8 were CD45RO-negative and were positively selected for CCR7, with terminally differentiated effector memory CD45RA+ cells excluded. The sample consisted of naive CD8+ T cells sorted from blood. These receptors were taken from a man younger than 45 in good health.

This clone was seen a single time. The genes are TRBV9 and TRBJ2-1; 9 bases are shared with TRBD1. Germline trimming cut 0 bases from V and 0 bases from J; bases unmatched to any gene: 7. CDR3 size: 18 residues. Germline loops: CDR1 SGDLS, CDR2 YYNGEE. The CDR3 nucleotides are TGTGCCAGCAGCGTAGGGACAGGGGAGGTGATCTCCTACAATGAGCAGTTCTTC. Translation gives CASSVGTGEVISYNEQFF.

V gene TRBV2 combines with J gene TRBJ2-2, with TRBD2 matching over 11 bases. Losses at the gene ends were 3 bases for V and 6 bases for J; bases not matched to a gene: 3. The CDR3 spans 15 residues. Germline CDR1 is SNHLY and CDR2 is FYNNEI. The CDR3 sequence is CASSDHSGRAGELFF. Written as DNA, the CDR3 is TGTGCCAGCAGTGACCATAGCGGGAGGGCCGGGGAGCTGTTTTTT. Complete variable domain (other parts from reference TRBV2 and TRBJ2-2): EPEVTQTPSHQVTQMGQEVILRCVPISNHLYFYWYRQILGQKVEFLVSFYNNEISEKSEIFDDQFSVERPDGSNFTLKIRSTKLEDSAMYFCASSDHSGRAGELFFGEGSRLTVL.

J is TRBJ2-7 and V is TRBV27; D call uncertain. V was cut by 0 bases and J by 4 bases, with 16 bases left in between. This CDR3 is 16 amino acids long. Germline CDR1 MNHEY, CDR2 SMNVEV (reference sequence). The chain's CDR3 is CASSLSVGPRDYEQYF. The CDR3 nucleotides read TGTGCCAGCAGTTTATCCGTGGGCCCGCGCGATTACGAGCAGTACTTC.

The chain couples TRBV6-5 to TRBJ1-1; no clear D gene. The CDR3 runs 13 residues. In germline, CDR1 is MNHEY, CDR2 SVGAGI. Between the trimmed V and J ends, which lost 0 bases and 6 bases, there was a span of 8 bases. The DNA of the CDR3 is TGTGCCAGCAGTTACTCAATTCCCGCTGAAGCTTTCTTT. Translated: CASSYSIPAEAFF.

V gene TRBV14 combines with J gene TRBJ2-2, with a tentative D call TRBD1 (6 bases). Germline CDR1 SGHDN, CDR2 FVKESK. The ends were cut back, 1 base at V and 1 base at J, with 10 bases in the middle. This CDR3 region has 16 residues. The CDR3 bases are TGTGCCAGCAGCCAAGTGGGGGCAGGGAACACCGGGGAGCTGTTTTTT. This codes for CASSQVGAGNTGELFF.

This sequence joins TRBV11-2 and TRBJ1-2, with D possibly being TRBD1 (5 bases). With 3 bases removed from V and 0 bases from J, the gap between germline ends came to 5 bases. Germline loops: CDR1 SGHAT, CDR2 FQNNGV. This CDR3 has 13 amino acids. The CDR3 DNA is TGTGCCAGCAGCTTGACAGCTAACTATGGCTACACCTTC. Protein product: CASSLTANYGYTF.

This clone appeared once. The chain employs TRBV19 and TRBJ1-3; no reliable D call. The CDR3 runs 13 residues. Trimming removed 9 bases from V and 0 bases from J, with 9 bases in between. CDR1 LNHDA and CDR2 SQIVND come from the germline V gene (reference sequence). Written as DNA, the CDR3 is TGTGCCAGCGGGAAGGGCTCTGGAAACACCATATATTTT. This gives the protein CASGKGSGNTIYF.

As regards this clone: Additional DNA sequences in this sample encode the identical CDR3. The chain recombines TRBV27 with TRBJ2-7; D is perhaps TRBD1 (6 bases). Trimming took off 2 bases at V and 1 base at J, with 9 bases between the two ends. The CDR3 spans 14 residues. The V gene's germline CDR1 is MNHEY and CDR2 SMNVEV (reference sequence). In DNA, the CDR3 is TGTGCCAGCAGTTTAAGGACAGCATCCTACGAGCAGTACTTC. It is translated as CASSLRTASYEQYF.

The chain recombines TRBV5-1 with TRBJ2-7, with D possibly called TRBD1 or TRBD2 (6 bases each). This CDR3 has 13 amino acids. Germline-derived CDR1 and CDR2 are SGHRS and YFSETQ. Trimming left V 5 bases short and J 6 bases short, with 15 bases between. CDR3 DNA sequence: TGCGCCAGCAGTTTAGAGGGGGGTCCCGAGCAGTACTTC. Amino acids: CASSLEGGPEQYF. The complete variable domain, with remaining parts taken from reference TRBV5-1 and TRBJ2-7, reads KAGVTQTPRYLIKTRGQQVTLSCSPISGHRSVSWYQQTPGQGLQFLFEYFSETQRNKGNFPGRFSGRQFSNSRSEMNVSTLELGDSALYLCASSLEGGPEQYFGPGTRLTVT.

The chain is built from TRBV28 and TRBJ1-1; 7 bases are shared with TRBD1. The germline V gene encodes CDR1 MDHEN and CDR2 SYDVKM. Trimming took 6 bases from V and 3 from J; bases not matched to a gene: 7. CDR3 size: 14 residues. CDR3 in amino acids: CASRTGWGYTEAFF. DNA for the CDR3: TGTGCCAGCAGGACAGGGTGGGGGTACACTGAAGCTTTCTTT.

Concerning this clone itself: This likely reflects a read error, since a far larger clone is one base away. This sample includes further DNA sequences coding for the same CDR3. This sequence joins TRBV27 and TRBJ2-1; maybe TRBD1 (5 bases). The germline gives CDR1 MNHEY, CDR2 SMNVEV (reference sequence). V lost 5 bases to trimming and J lost 8 bases, with 7 bases between them. The CDR3 contains 11 residues. The CDR3 region has the DNA TGTGCCAGCAGTCAAGGGGATGAGCAGTTCTTC. Its protein product is CASSQGDEQFF.

This sequence joins TRBV19 and TRBJ2-1, with unresolved D. The ends were cut back, 3 bases at V and 0 bases at J, with 9 bases in the middle. Germline V lookup: CDR1 LNHDA, CDR2 SQIVND (reference sequence). The CDR3 is 15 residues long. CDR3 DNA sequence: TGTGCCAGTAGTATTTCGCTTAGCTCCTACAATGAGCAGTTCTTC. Residues: CASSISLSSYNEQFF.

The V call is TRBV28, the J call TRBJ2-2; 8 bases are shared with TRBD1. CDR1 MDHEN and CDR2 SYDVKM come from the germline V gene. CDR3 size: 15 residues. V was pared by 7 bases and J by 1 base, with 5 bases of the junction left unmatched. As DNA, the CDR3 is TGTGCCAGCAACAAGGACAGGGTGAACACCGGGGAGCTGTTTTTT. The encoded protein is CASNKDRVNTGELFF.

J is TRBJ2-1 and V is TRBV10-2; 7 bases fit TRBD2. J was trimmed by 4 bases and V by 8 bases; bases with no gene match: 2. CDR3 size: 12 residues. Germline V gives CDR1 WSHSY, CDR2 SAAADI. The CDR3 loop reads CASGEGYNEQFF. In nucleotides, the CDR3 is TGCGCCAGCGGGGAGGGGTACAATGAGCAGTTCTTC.

The chain carries TRBV7-9 and TRBJ2-1; TRBD2 aligns across 9 bases. Germline V CDR1 and CDR2: SEHNR, FQNEAQ (reference sequence). The CDR3 has 15 amino acids. J was trimmed by 7 bases and V by 5 bases; bases with no gene match: 9. The CDR3, as DNA: TGTGCCAGCAGCCCTAGCGGGGCCGAGGTGAATGAGCAGTTCTTC. Residues: CASSPSGAEVNEQFF.

V usage is TRBV11-2 and J usage is TRBJ2-7, with 7 bases fitting TRBD1. With V trimmed by 5 bases and J by 3 bases, 4 bases remained unmatched. This CDR3 is built from 13 residues. CDR1 and CDR2 (germline): SGHAT, FQNNGV. CDR3 region: CASSARDSYEQYF. The CDR3 nucleotides read TGTGCCAGCAGCGCAAGGGACAGCTACGAGCAGTACTTC. Filled out from reference TRBV11-2 and TRBJ2-7, the complete variable domain reads EAGVAQSPRYKIIEKRQSVAFWCNPISGHATLYWYQQILGQGPKLLIQFQNNGVVDDSQLPKDRFSAERLKGVDSTLKIQPAKLEDSAVYLCASSARDSYEQYFGPGTRLTVT.

DNA for the CDR3: TGTGCCAGCAGTGAGGGGGGGGCGACCTATGGCTACACCTTC. Its translation is CASSEGGATYGYTF. V is TRBV6-1 and J is TRBJ1-2; TRBD1 is a possible D gene (6 bases). The CDR3 sequence is 14 residues long. The germline V gene encodes CDR1 MNHNS and CDR2 SASEGT. V was shortened by 3 bases and J by 4 bases, with 12 bases between the two germline ends.

CDR3 in amino acids: CASSSTAPGTNEKLFF. The CDR3 DNA reads as TGTGCCAGCAGCTCCACAGCACCGGGGACTAATGAAAAACTGTTTTTT. The chain is built from TRBV7-9 and TRBJ1-4; D not certain. The CDR3 runs 16 residues. Germline V gives CDR1 SEHNR, CDR2 FQNEAQ (reference sequence). The V end was cut by 4 bases, the J end by 2 bases, with 14 bases between.

The table lists this clone with a count of one. The chain couples TRBV18 to TRBJ2-3; TRBD1 matches 7 bases. V shed 9 bases and J 0 bases; nucleotides not matched to a gene: 3. The germline V gene encodes CDR1 KGHSH and CDR2 LQKENI. This CDR3 comprises 13 residues. The CDR3 is CASGQESTDTQYF. CDR3 sequence (DNA): TGTGCCAGTGGACAGGAGAGCACAGATACGCAGTATTTT.